The present T cell receptor beta chain was sequenced within a study of T cells after yellow fever vaccination. TCRdb reprocessed the 5' RACE reads with MiXCR, giving one entry per CDR3 protein. The profile shows approximately 550,000 distinct CDR3 sequences, roughly a fifth of them singletons. The CDR3 is made up of 17 amino acids. Germline V lookup: CDR1 SGHTA, CDR2 FQGNSA. The junction had 8 bases not matched to a gene; V was cut back by 4 bases and J by 1 base. This clonotype was counted a few times. What it recognizes is unknown. Study observations and caveats: Booster sampling recovered most clones from primary vaccination (approximately 97% CD4, just over 85% CD8). Researchers report a weaker secondary response that nonetheless peaked faster, day 5 versus 15. Abundant clonotypes from the bulk population could have been carried over as contaminants into FACS-sorted repertoires.

This sequence joins TRBV7-2 and TRBJ2-3; 10 nucleotides line up with TRBD2. The TCR was taken from a man in his thirties or forties who received the YFV17D yellow fever vaccine. Specimen: PBMCs, collected 15 days after the yellow fever booster vaccination. The CDR3 coding sequence is TGTGCCAGCAGCTATCTAGCGGGAGTTGTAGGCACAGATACGCAGTATTTT. Protein sequence: CASSYLAGVVGTDTQYF.